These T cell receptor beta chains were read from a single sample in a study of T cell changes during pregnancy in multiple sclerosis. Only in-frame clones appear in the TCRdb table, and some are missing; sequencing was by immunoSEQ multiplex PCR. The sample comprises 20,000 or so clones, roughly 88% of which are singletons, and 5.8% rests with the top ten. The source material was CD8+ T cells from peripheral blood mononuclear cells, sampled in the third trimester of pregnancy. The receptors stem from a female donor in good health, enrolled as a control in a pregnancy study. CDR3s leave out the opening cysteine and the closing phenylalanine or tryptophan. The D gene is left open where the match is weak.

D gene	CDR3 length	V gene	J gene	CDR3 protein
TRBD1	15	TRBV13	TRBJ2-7	ASSAMGQGRGSYEQY
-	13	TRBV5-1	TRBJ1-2	ASSLAGGAGYGYT
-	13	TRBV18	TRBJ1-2	ASSPPGVSGYGYT
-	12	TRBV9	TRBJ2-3	ASSVAGNTDTQY
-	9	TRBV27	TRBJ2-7	ASQGGVEQY
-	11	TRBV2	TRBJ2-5	ASSEAHWETQY
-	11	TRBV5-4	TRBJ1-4	ASSLLEDEKLF
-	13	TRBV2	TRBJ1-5	ASSSQEISNQPQH
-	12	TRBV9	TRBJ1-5	ASSRGSGSQPQH
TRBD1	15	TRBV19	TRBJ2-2	ASSIDTETGGVGELF
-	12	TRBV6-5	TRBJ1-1	ASSYSVRGTEAF
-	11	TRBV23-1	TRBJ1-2	ARGPTEYYGYT
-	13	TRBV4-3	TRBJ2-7	ASSQEHGIPNEQY
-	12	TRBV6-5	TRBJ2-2	ASSMEGRGGELF
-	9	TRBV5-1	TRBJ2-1	ASKGGSEQF
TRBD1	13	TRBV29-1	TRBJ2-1	SVAGTGATYNEQF
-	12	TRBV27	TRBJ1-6	ASRAGIEGAPLH
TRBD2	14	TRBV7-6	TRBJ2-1	ASSSQTSGGRNEQF
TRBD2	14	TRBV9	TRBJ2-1	ASSPRGSGASNEQF
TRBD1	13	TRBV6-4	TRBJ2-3	ASSERGQGTDTQY
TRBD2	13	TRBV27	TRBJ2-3	ASSLRPGGQDTQY
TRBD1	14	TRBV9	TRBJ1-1	ASSPQTGTDKGVAF
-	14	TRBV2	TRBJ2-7	ASSGAGRDTLYEQY
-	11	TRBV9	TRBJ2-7	ASSVAGLGEQY
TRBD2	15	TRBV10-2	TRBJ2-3	ATNGLAGGASTDTQY
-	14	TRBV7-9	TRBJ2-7	ASSPPTDSTSYEQY
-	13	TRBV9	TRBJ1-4	ASSVGAALNEKLF
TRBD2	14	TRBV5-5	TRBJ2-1	ASSWTTGGAIPEQF
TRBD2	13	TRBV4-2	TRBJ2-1	ASSQASGGRNEQF
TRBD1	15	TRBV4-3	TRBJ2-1	ASSQDLGGLVYNEQF
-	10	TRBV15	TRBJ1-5	ATAAANQPQH
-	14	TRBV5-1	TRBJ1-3	ASSPSLKISGNTIY
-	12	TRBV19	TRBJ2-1	ASSIGYRAGEQF
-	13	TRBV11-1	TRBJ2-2	ASSNTPSGGGELF
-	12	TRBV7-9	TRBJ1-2	ASSLGAVEYGYT
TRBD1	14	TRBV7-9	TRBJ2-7	ASSYHRGGALSEQY
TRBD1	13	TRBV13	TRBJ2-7	ASSSRTGILHEKY
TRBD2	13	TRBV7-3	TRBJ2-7	ASSSSGGDRDEQY
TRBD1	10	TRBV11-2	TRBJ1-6	ATGTANSPLH
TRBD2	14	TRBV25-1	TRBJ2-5	ASSERLAGTQETQY
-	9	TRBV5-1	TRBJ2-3	ASSVTDTQY
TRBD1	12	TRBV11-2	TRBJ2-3	ASSPRQGADTQY
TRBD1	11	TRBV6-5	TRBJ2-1	ASRVGQYNEQF
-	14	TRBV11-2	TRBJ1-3	ASSLDMGLSGNTIY
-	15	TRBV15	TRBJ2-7	ATSRPRGQPRSYEQY
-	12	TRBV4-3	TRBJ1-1	ASSQEGPNTEAF
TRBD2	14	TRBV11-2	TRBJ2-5	ASSLGHTSGQETQY
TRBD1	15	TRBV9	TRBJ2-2	ASSNNRDRGNTGELF
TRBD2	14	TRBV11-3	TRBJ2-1	ASSPREAGEYNEQF
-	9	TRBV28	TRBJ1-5	ASSFGQPQH
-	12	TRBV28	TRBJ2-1	ASTPDISYNEQF
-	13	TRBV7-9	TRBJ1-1	VGVRGVNWNTEAF
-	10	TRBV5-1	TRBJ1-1	ASSDSYTEAF